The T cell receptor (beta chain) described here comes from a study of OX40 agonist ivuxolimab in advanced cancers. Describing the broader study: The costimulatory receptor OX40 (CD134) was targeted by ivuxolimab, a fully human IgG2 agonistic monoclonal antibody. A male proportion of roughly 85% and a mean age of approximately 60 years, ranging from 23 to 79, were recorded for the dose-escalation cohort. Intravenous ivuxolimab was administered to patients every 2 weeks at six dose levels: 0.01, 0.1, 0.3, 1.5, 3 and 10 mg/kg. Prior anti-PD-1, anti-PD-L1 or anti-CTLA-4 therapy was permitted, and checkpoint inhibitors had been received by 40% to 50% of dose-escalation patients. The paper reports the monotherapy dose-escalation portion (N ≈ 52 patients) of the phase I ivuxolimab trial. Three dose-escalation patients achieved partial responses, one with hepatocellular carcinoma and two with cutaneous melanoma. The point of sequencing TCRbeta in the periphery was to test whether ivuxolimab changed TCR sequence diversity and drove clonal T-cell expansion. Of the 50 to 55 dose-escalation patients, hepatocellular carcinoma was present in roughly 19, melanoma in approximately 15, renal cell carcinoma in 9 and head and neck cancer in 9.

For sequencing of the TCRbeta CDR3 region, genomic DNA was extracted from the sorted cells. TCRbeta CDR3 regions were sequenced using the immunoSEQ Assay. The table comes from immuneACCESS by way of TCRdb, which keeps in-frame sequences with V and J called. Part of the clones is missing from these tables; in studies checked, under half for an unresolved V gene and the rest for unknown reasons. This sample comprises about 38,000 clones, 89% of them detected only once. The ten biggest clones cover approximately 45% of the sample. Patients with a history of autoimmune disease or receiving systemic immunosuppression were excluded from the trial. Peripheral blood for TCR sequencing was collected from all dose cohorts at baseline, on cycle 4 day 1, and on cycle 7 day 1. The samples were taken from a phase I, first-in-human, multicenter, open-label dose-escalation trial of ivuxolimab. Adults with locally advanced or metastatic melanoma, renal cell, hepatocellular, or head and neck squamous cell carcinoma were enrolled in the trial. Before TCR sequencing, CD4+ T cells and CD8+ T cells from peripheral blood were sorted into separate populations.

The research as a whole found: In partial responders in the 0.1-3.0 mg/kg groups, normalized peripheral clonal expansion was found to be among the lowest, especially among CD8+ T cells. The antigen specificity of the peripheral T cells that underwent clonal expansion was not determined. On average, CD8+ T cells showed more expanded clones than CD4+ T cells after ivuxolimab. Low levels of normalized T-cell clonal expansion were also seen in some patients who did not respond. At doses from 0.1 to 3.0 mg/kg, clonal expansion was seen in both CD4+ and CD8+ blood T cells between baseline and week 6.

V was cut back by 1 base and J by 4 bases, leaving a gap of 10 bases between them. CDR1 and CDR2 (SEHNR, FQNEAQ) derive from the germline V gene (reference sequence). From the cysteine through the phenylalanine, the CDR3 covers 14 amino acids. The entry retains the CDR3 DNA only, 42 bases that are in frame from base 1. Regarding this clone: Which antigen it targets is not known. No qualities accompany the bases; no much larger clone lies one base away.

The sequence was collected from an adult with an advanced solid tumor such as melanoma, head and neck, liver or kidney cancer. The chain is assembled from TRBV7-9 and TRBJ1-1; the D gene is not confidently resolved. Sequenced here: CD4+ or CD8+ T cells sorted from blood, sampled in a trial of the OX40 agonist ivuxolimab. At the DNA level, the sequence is TGTGCCAGCAGCTTAGTAGAACACGGCACTGAAGCTTTCTTT. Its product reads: CASSLVEHGTEAFF.